Below, 13 T cell receptor beta chains from the same sample are listed, as sequenced in a study of neoadjuvant anti-PD-1 for oral cavity cancer. This sample's time point: after neoadjuvant nivolumab, at surgical resection. Measured with immunoSEQ multiplex PCR; TCRdb has only the in-frame clones, and not every one. The data show some 8,700 clones, with 75% to 85% seen just once and more than 3.5% held by the top ten. This specimen was PBMCs, taken after nivolumab (anti-PD-1) treatment. The receptors derive from a person aged 35 to 85 with oral cavity squamous cell carcinoma.

Here the CDR3 DNA reads TGTGCCAGCAGCCTAGGACAGGATATGTACGAGCAGTACTTC. It codes for CASSLGQDMYEQYF. The rearrangement links TRBV2 to TRBJ2-7; the match to TRBD1 covers 7 bases. Germline assignment: CDR1 SNHLY and CDR2 FYNNEI. V shed 6 bases and J 4 bases; nucleotides not matched to a gene: 9. The CDR3 sequence is 14 residues long.

This clone is a singleton in its sample. The J gene is TRBJ2-6, the V gene TRBV7-3, with 8 bases that match TRBD1. The CDR3 contains 18 residues. The germline CDR1 and CDR2 sequences are SGHTA and FQGTGA. V lost 3 bases, J lost 3 bases, and 10 bases stayed unmatched. The CDR3: CASSFGAPGGYGANVLTF. The DNA of the CDR3 is TGTGCCAGCAGCTTCGGGGCCCCAGGGGGCTATGGGGCCAACGTCCTGACTTTC.

The chain uses TRBV2 and TRBJ1-2, with D hard to call. V lost 7 bases, J lost 4 bases, and 4 bases lay in between. The CDR3 is 10 amino acids. Per the germline V gene, CDR1 is SNHLY and CDR2 is FYNNEI. CDR3 protein: CASKGYGYTF. CDR3 in DNA: TGTGCCAGCAAGGGCTATGGCTACACCTTC.

The chain joins TRBV28 to TRBJ2-6, with D tentatively TRBD1 (5 bases). This CDR3 spans 15 amino acids. V lost 6 bases and J 0 bases, leaving 9 bases between the germline ends. CDR1 is MDHEN, CDR2 SYDVKM, per germline. The CDR3 sequence is CASRLRGSGANVLTF. DNA for the CDR3: TGTGCCAGCAGATTAAGGGGCTCTGGGGCCAACGTCCTGACTTTC.

This chain connects TRBV6-5 to TRBJ2-5; 8 bases are shared with TRBD2. V lost 9 bases and J lost 3; bases outside the gene matches: 9. In germline, CDR1 is MNHEY, CDR2 SVGAGI. The CDR3 consists of 14 residues. This CDR3 is CASTDVAGKETQYF. CDR3 bases: TGTGCCAGTACGGATGTAGCGGGGAAAGAGACCCAGTACTTC.

This chain connects TRBV14 to TRBJ2-7; either TRBD1 or TRBD2 may supply D (5 bases each). The germline gives CDR1 SGHDN, CDR2 FVKESK. The V end was cut by 1 base, the J end by 5 bases, with 15 bases between. CDR3 length: 15 residues. The CDR3 DNA follows: TGTGCCAGCAGCCAAGGGTTCAGGAGAGGGGACGAGCAGTACTTC. Translated, it gives CASSQGFRRGDEQYF. Full variable domain (missing parts from reference TRBV14 and TRBJ2-7): EAGVTQFPSHSVIEKGQTVTLRCDPISGHDNLYWYRRVMGKEIKFLLHFVKESKQDESGMPNNRFLAERTGGTYSTLKVQPAELEDSGVYFCASSQGFRRGDEQYFGPGTRLTVT.

This chain connects TRBV10-3 to TRBJ2-7; 11 bases agree with TRBD2. The CDR3 has 17 amino acids. V shed 2 bases, J shed 2 bases, and the junction held 8 bases outside the gene matches. Germline V gene data show CDR1 as ENHRY and CDR2 as SYGVKD. CDR3 coding DNA: TGTGCCATCAGTGAGCCCACTAGCGGGAGACGGGCCTACGAGCAGTACTTC. Protein product: CAISEPTSGRRAYEQYF.

This chain uses TRBV7-2 with TRBJ2-7; D is perhaps TRBD1 (5 bases). Looked up from germline, CDR1 is SGHTA and CDR2 is FQGNSA. This CDR3 spans 13 amino acids. Deletions cut 2 bases from V and 6 bases from J, with 11 bases between. In DNA, the CDR3 is TGTGCCAGCAGCTTAAAAGGGGCCGGCGAGCAGTACTTC. As protein: CASSLKGAGEQYF.

The chain combines TRBV4-1 with TRBJ2-7; TRBD1 matches 8 bases. The CDR3 has 16 residues. V was pared by 1 base and J by 2 bases, with 7 bases of the junction left unmatched. Germline CDR1 and CDR2: MGHRA and YSYEKL. The chain's CDR3 is CASSQATQGAAYEQYF. Written as DNA, the CDR3 is TGCGCCAGCAGCCAAGCGACTCAGGGGGCGGCCTACGAGCAGTACTTC.

The V and J genes are TRBV19 and TRBJ1-2; 7 bases map to TRBD1. The V gene's germline CDR1 is LNHDA and CDR2 SQIVND (reference sequence). V dropped 9 bases and J dropped 4; count of bases not matched to a gene: 17. The CDR3 spans 16 residues. CDR3: CASLPLTGVSGYGYTF. The CDR3, as DNA: TGTGCCAGCCTGCCTTTAACAGGGGTGTCGGGCTATGGCTACACCTTC.

This clone was recorded a few times. CDR3 nucleotide sequence: TGCGCCAGCAGGGGGACGAGAGGGGTGGCTGAAGCTTTCTTT. Its translation is CASRGTRGVAEAFF. The rearrangement joins TRBV10-2 to TRBJ1-1; D perhaps matches TRBD1 (5 bases). The CDR3 is made up of 14 amino acids. With 6 bases removed from V and 6 bases from J, the gap between germline ends came to 17 bases. The V gene's germline CDR1 is WSHSY and CDR2 SAAADI.

The table lists this clone with a count of one. V gene TRBV5-1 combines with J gene TRBJ2-7; D is tentatively TRBD1 or TRBD2 (5 bases each). Trimming pared 2 bases from V and 0 bases from J, leaving 9 bases between. Per the germline V gene, CDR1 is SGHRS and CDR2 is YFSETQ. The CDR3 is 14 amino acids. CDR3 protein: CASSLEGPSYEQYF. In DNA, the CDR3 is TGCGCCAGCAGCTTAGAGGGGCCCTCCTACGAGCAGTACTTC.

The chain joins TRBV6-5 to TRBJ2-2, with D unresolved. From germline, CDR1 is MNHEY and CDR2 SVGAGI. Trimming cost V 6 bases and J 5 bases, with 10 bases left between them. The CDR3 loop spans 13 amino acids. The CDR3 region is CASRSLSTGELFF. The CDR3 nucleotides are TGTGCCAGCAGATCCCTCAGTACCGGGGAGCTGTTTTTT.